The present T cell receptor (beta chain) was sequenced within a study of blood T cell repertoires in COVID-19. Turning to the study itself: The samples span acute and convalescent COVID-19 from the United States, Italy and Spain.

Clones were read by immunoSEQ multiplex PCR, and TCRdb kept only the in-frame ones, dropping some. The profile shows 120,000 or so clones, over 65% of them singletons. Trimming pared 3 bases from V and 4 bases from J, leaving 16 bases between. The CDR3 is 15 residues long. Germline V gives CDR1 MNHEY, CDR2 SMNVEV (reference sequence). The receptor's source is a man between 70 and 80 years old with acute or convalescent COVID-19. The J gene is TRBJ2-7, the V gene TRBV27; a weak D match, TRBD2 (5 bases). Source material: peripheral blood. Written as DNA, the CDR3 is TGTGCCAGCAGTTTGATTTCAGCGGCCCCTTACGAGCAGTACTTC. Amino acids: CASSLISAAPYEQYF.